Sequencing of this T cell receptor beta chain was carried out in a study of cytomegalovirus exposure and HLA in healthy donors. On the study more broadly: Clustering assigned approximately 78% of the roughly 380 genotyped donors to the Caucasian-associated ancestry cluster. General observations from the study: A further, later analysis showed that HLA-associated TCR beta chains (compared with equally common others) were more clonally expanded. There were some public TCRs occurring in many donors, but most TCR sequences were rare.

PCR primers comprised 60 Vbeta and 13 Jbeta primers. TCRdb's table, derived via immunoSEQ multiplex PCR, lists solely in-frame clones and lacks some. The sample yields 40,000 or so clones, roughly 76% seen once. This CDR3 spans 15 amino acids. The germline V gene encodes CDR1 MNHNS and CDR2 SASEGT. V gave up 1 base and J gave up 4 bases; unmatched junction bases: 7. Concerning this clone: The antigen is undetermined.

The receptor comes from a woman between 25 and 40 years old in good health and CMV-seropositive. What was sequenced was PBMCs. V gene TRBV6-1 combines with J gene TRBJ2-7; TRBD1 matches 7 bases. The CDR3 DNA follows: TGTGCCAGCAGTGAAGGTAGAGGGGGCTTGTACGAGCAGTACTTC. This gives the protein CASSEGRGGLYEQYF.